This T cell receptor (beta chain) was sequenced in a study of OX40 agonist ivuxolimab in advanced cancers. Assay: immunoSEQ multiplex PCR; the TCRdb copy retains only in-frame clones and omits some. The sample yields more than 95,000 clones, 85% to 95% seen once. The CDR3 contains 17 residues. V lost 0 bases to trimming and J lost 2 bases, with 17 bases between them. Germline CDR1 is SGHRS and CDR2 is YFSETQ. The specimen comprised CD4+ or CD8+ T cells sorted from blood, sampled in a trial of the OX40 agonist ivuxolimab. The TCR was taken from an adult with an advanced solid tumor such as melanoma, head and neck, liver or kidney cancer. V gene TRBV5-1 combines with J gene TRBJ1-2; no definite D call. The CDR3 loop reads CASSLVGSEMVNYGYTF. In nucleotides, the CDR3 is TGCGCCAGCAGCTTGGTTGGGTCAGAGATGGTCAACTATGGCTACACCTTC.